One sample yielded the 5 T cell receptor beta chains listed below, sequenced in a study of blood T cell repertoires in COVID-19. The protocol was immunoSEQ multiplex PCR, while the TCRdb copy is restricted to in-frame clones and leaves out a portion. The table lists over 85,000 clones, 80% to 95% of them singletons. The sample consisted of peripheral blood. The receptors stem from a woman between 45 and 60 years old with COVID-19, enrolled during active disease.

The rearrangement uses TRBV11-2 and TRBJ1-1, with TRBD1 as a possible D gene (6 bases). The V gene's germline CDR1 is SGHAT and CDR2 FQNNGV. This CDR3 region has 13 residues. V was shortened by 1 base and J by 7 bases, with 10 bases between the two germline ends. The CDR3 DNA is TGTGCCAGCAGCTTAGCACAGGGAGTTGAAGCTTTCTTT. It specifies CASSLAQGVEAFF.

Details on this clone: One junction end does not reproduce the germline sequence, and a read error may be involved. The chain is built from TRBV28 and TRBJ1-4; TRBD1 matches 8 bases. From germline, CDR1 is MDHEN and CDR2 SYDVKM. This CDR3 spans 15 amino acids. The CDR3 DNA is TGTGCCAGCGGTTTGACAGGGGCTGGGGAAGAAAAACTGTTTTTT. Translated, it gives CASGLTGAGEEKLFF.

This sequence joins TRBV19 and TRBJ2-5; the D is unclear. The CDR3 length is 12 residues. V was pared by 10 bases and J by 1 base, with 10 bases between. Looked up from germline, CDR1 is LNHDA and CDR2 is SQIVND (reference sequence). The CDR3 nucleotides read TGTGCCACCTCTTCGTTCCAAGAGACCCAGTACTTC. Its translation is CATSSFQETQYF.

The chain uses TRBV6-5 and TRBJ1-3; TRBD1 might be the D (5 bases). CDR1 and CDR2 (germline): MNHEY, SVGAGI. CDR3 length: 14 amino acids. V lost 2 bases, J lost 6 bases, and 11 bases lay in between. The chain's CDR3 is CASSYGGVENTIYF. The CDR3 DNA follows: TGTGCCAGCAGTTACGGAGGGGTGGAAAACACCATATATTTT.

This sequence joins TRBV30 and TRBJ1-4, with D maybe TRBD1 (6 bases). Trimming took 5 bases from V and 8 from J, leaving 12 bases between them. The CDR3 extends over 12 amino acids. CDR1 GTSNPN and CDR2 SVGIG come from the germline V gene (reference sequence). In DNA, the CDR3 is TGTGCCTGGGACGGACAGAACGAAAAACTGTTTTTT. This sequence encodes CAWDGQNEKLFF.